The 5 T cell receptor beta chains presented below share a single source sample, sequenced in a study of Graves' ophthalmopathy and Graves' hyperthyroidism. Amplification of TCR beta CDR3 regions used RNA transcripts. HTBI-primed RT-PCR formed the first round, and a multiplex PCR formed the second. MiXCR was run by TCRdb on the multiplex PCR reads, yielding one entry per CDR3 protein. The profile shows 200,000 to 250,000 distinct CDR3 sequences, about a fifth of them singletons. The specimen was peripheral blood. All receptors derive from a woman in her forties or fifties with Graves' ophthalmopathy.

This clonotype was detected many times. A much larger clone differs from this one at a single base, so this may be a read error. The CDR3 bases are TGTGCCAGCAGTTTATGGGCAGGGGGCCCCTACGAGCAGTACTTC. Translating it yields CASSLWAGGPYEQYF. The V gene is TRBV12-3 or TRBV12-4, the J gene TRBJ2-7, with TRBD1 matching 8 bases. This CDR3 comprises 15 residues. The trim removed 2 bases at V and 2 bases at J, leaving 5 bases unmatched.

This clonotype occurred many times. The chain is built from TRBV6-5 and TRBJ1-3; tentatively, D is TRBD1 (6 bases). V lost 7 bases, J lost 3 bases, and 13 bases lay in between. The CDR3 covers 14 residues. Germline V gives CDR1 MNHEY, CDR2 SVGAGI. CDR3 protein: CASNEAQGGNTIYF. DNA of the CDR3: TGTGCCAGCAACGAGGCACAGGGTGGAAACACCATATATTTT.

This clonotype was seen at least ten times. The gene calls are TRBV12-3 or TRBV12-4 and TRBJ2-7; perhaps TRBD2 as D (6 bases). The CDR3 length is 17 residues. V lost 6 bases and J 8 bases, leaving 29 bases between the germline ends. This CDR3 reads CASSSLIDSGSSIKQYF. CDR3 bases: TGTGCCAGCAGCTCCCTAATTGACAGCGGGTCCTCTATCAAGCAGTACTTC.

This clonotype was recorded many times. The chain recombines TRBV11-2 with TRBJ2-5; perhaps TRBD1 as D (6 bases). The CDR3 contains 13 residues. CDR1 and CDR2 (germline): SGHAT, FQNNGV. V was pared by 4 bases and J by 5 bases, with 11 bases between. The CDR3 reads CASSWRRGETQYF. As DNA, the CDR3 is TGTGCCAGCAGCTGGAGAAGGGGGGAGACCCAGTACTTC.

This clonotype was counted at least ten times. The J gene is TRBJ2-7, the V gene TRBV30; the D gene is possibly TRBD2 (6 bases). CDR1 and CDR2 from the germline V gene are GTSNPN and SVGIG (reference sequence). The CDR3 runs 13 residues. The V and J ends lost 1 base and 5 bases respectively, with 12 bases between them. This CDR3 reads CAWSGSGENEQYF. The CDR3 coding sequence is TGTGCCTGGAGTGGGTCGGGGGAGAACGAGCAGTACTTC.